These T cell receptor beta chains were read from a single sample in a study of CD8 T cells in ankylosing spondylitis. TCRdb fed the 5' RACE reads into MiXCR, producing one record per CDR3 protein. This table has over 200,000 distinct CDR3 sequences, about a sixth appearing once. Sequenced input: blood, either unsorted or a sorted T cell fraction (not recorded which). Receptors originate from a male donor with ankylosing spondylitis. Each CDR3 is given with its conserved first and last residue. Size is omitted from some rows. Given values are once, few, many or a class for expanded clones.

J gene: TRBJ2-5
clone size: -
V gene: TRBV12-3/TRBV12-4
CDR3 protein: CASSFGQGGQETQYF

J gene: TRBJ1-1
clone size: few
V gene: TRBV12-3/TRBV12-4
CDR3 protein: CASSRGVTEAFF

J gene: TRBJ2-7
clone size: once
V gene: TRBV4-1
CDR3 protein: CASSQGPGGSYEQYF

J gene: TRBJ2-2
clone size: many
V gene: TRBV3-1
CDR3 protein: CASSQEKFKEHGELFF

J gene: TRBJ2-7
clone size: -
V gene: TRBV15
CDR3 protein: CATSRTTGGGYYEQYF

J gene: TRBJ1-5
clone size: many
V gene: TRBV12-3/TRBV12-4
CDR3 protein: CASSLLDQPQHF

J gene: TRBJ2-7
clone size: -
V gene: TRBV24-1
CDR3 protein: CATSDPRTGGGYEQYF

J gene: TRBJ1-4
clone size: -
V gene: TRBV4-1
CDR3 protein: CASSQGPRQANEKLFF

J gene: TRBJ2-5
clone size: few
V gene: TRBV4-1
CDR3 protein: CASSQGPGQTQETQYF

J gene: TRBJ1-5
clone size: few
V gene: TRBV20-1
CDR3 protein: CSAREVTGAPGALNQPQHF

J gene: TRBJ2-1
clone size: -
V gene: TRBV6-1
CDR3 protein: CASNDLTGYNEQFF

J gene: TRBJ2-3
clone size: -
V gene: TRBV15
CDR3 protein: CATSRDRAPDTQYF

J gene: TRBJ2-5
clone size: few
V gene: TRBV7-9
CDR3 protein: CASSHELAGEETQYF

J gene: TRBJ1-2
clone size: few
V gene: TRBV7-9
CDR3 protein: CASSSTGAEDGYTF

J gene: TRBJ1-2
clone size: -
V gene: TRBV27
CDR3 protein: CASSLDGQGAGYGYTF

J gene: TRBJ1-2
clone size: -
V gene: TRBV12-3/TRBV12-4
CDR3 protein: CASSLEAGQIYGYTF

J gene: TRBJ2-1
clone size: few
V gene: TRBV14
CDR3 protein: CASSQGLAGYNEQFF

J gene: TRBJ2-7
clone size: -
V gene: TRBV28
CDR3 protein: CASSLISGNPFYEQYF

J gene: TRBJ2-7
clone size: few
V gene: TRBV24-1
CDR3 protein: CATSEGDGGEQYF

J gene: TRBJ2-7
clone size: -
V gene: TRBV6-4
CDR3 protein: CASSVHEQYF

J gene: TRBJ2-7
clone size: -
V gene: TRBV2
CDR3 protein: CASRAPPGQGTVLSRQYF

J gene: TRBJ2-2
clone size: -
V gene: TRBV27
CDR3 protein: CASREANTGELFF

J gene: TRBJ2-1
clone size: few
V gene: TRBV2
CDR3 protein: CASSVRLPDPQWEQFF